These T cell receptor beta chains were read from a single sample in a study of cytomegalovirus exposure and HLA in healthy donors. Assay used: immunoSEQ multiplex PCR; TCRdb lists only in-frame clones, some missing. The sample holds under 150,000 clones, around 84% seen once. Sequences were obtained from PBMCs. These receptors were obtained from a man between 18 and 35 years old in good health and CMV-seropositive. Both conserved end residues are part of each CDR3. The order of the fields is V gene, clone size, J gene, D gene, CDR3 protein, CDR3 DNA. A D gene is named only where the DNA matches it firmly. Expanded clones are given a class, and other clones once, few, many or no size at all.

V gene: TRBV6-1; clone size: once; J gene: TRBJ2-3; D gene: TRBD2; CDR3 protein: CASNLPGLATDTQYF; CDR3 DNA: TGTGCCAGCAACCTTCCGGGACTAGCGACAGATACGCAGTATTTT
V gene: TRBV2; clone size: .; J gene: TRBJ2-2; D gene: TRBD2; CDR3 protein: CARGTSSGELFF; CDR3 DNA: TGTGCCAGAGGGACTAGCAGCGGGGAGCTGTTTTTT
V gene: TRBV7-6; clone size: .; J gene: TRBJ1-2; D gene: .; CDR3 protein: CASSPQLNYGYTF; CDR3 DNA: TGTGCCAGCAGCCCCCAGTTGAACTATGGCTACACCTTC
V gene: TRBV27; clone size: .; J gene: TRBJ2-5; D gene: TRBD1; CDR3 protein: CASSLSEKYRGRLETQYF; CDR3 DNA: TGTGCCAGCAGTTTATCGGAAAAGTACAGGGGGCGCCTGGAGACCCAGTACTTC
V gene: TRBV29-1; clone size: .; J gene: TRBJ1-1; D gene: .; CDR3 protein: CSVAGSLNTEAFF; CDR3 DNA: TGCAGCGTTGCGGGGTCCTTGAACACTGAAGCTTTCTTT
V gene: TRBV29-1; clone size: .; J gene: TRBJ1-1; D gene: .; CDR3 protein: CSVEVNREAFF; CDR3 DNA: TGCAGCGTTGAAGTAAACAGGGAAGCTTTCTTT
V gene: TRBV5-1; clone size: .; J gene: TRBJ2-7; D gene: TRBD2; CDR3 protein: CASSFVASGRGYEQYF; CDR3 DNA: TGCGCCAGCAGCTTTGTGGCTAGCGGGAGGGGCTACGAGCAGTACTTC
V gene: TRBV29-1; clone size: .; J gene: TRBJ1-2; D gene: TRBD1; CDR3 protein: CSGQGADGYTF; CDR3 DNA: TGCAGCGGACAGGGGGCGGATGGCTACACCTTC
V gene: TRBV6-5; clone size: .; J gene: TRBJ1-1; D gene: TRBD1; CDR3 protein: CASSYSAGGNTEAFF; CDR3 DNA: TGTGCCAGCAGTTACTCGGCAGGGGGGAACACTGAAGCTTTCTTT
V gene: TRBV7-2; clone size: .; J gene: TRBJ2-7; D gene: TRBD2; CDR3 protein: CASSLGSGGSYEQYF; CDR3 DNA: TGTGCCAGCAGCTTAGGATCGGGCGGGAGCTACGAGCAGTACTTC
V gene: TRBV5-1; clone size: .; J gene: TRBJ2-3; D gene: TRBD2; CDR3 protein: CASSRTSGSTDTQYF; CDR3 DNA: TGCGCCAGCAGCCGGACTAGCGGAAGCACAGATACGCAGTATTTT
V gene: TRBV5-6; clone size: .; J gene: TRBJ2-7; D gene: .; CDR3 protein: CASSLSRTASNEQYF; CDR3 DNA: TGTGCCAGCAGCCTTTCGAGGACAGCTTCGAACGAGCAGTACTTC
V gene: TRBV15; clone size: .; J gene: TRBJ2-5; D gene: .; CDR3 protein: CATSRGQQETQYF; CDR3 DNA: TGTGCCACCAGCAGAGGACAGCAAGAGACCCAGTACTTC
V gene: TRBV15; clone size: .; J gene: TRBJ2-3; D gene: TRBD2; CDR3 protein: CATSRVLGGADTQYF; CDR3 DNA: TGTGCCACCAGCAGAGTTCTCGGGGGGGCAGATACGCAGTATTTT
V gene: TRBV6-4; clone size: .; J gene: TRBJ2-3; D gene: TRBD2; CDR3 protein: CASSMGSSGMVDTQYF; CDR3 DNA: TGTGCCAGCAGTATGGGTTCTAGCGGGATGGTGGATACGCAGTATTTT
V gene: TRBV7-9; clone size: .; J gene: TRBJ2-7; D gene: TRBD2; CDR3 protein: CASSSRASGGNEQYF; CDR3 DNA: TGTGCCAGCAGCTCCCGGGCCTCGGGAGGCAACGAGCAGTACTTC
V gene: TRBV30; clone size: .; J gene: TRBJ2-1; D gene: .; CDR3 protein: CAWRATGGAVYNEQFF; CDR3 DNA: TGTGCCTGGAGGGCCACGGGCGGGGCAGTGTACAATGAGCAGTTCTTC
V gene: TRBV5-1; clone size: .; J gene: TRBJ2-1; D gene: TRBD2; CDR3 protein: CASSLASGSHEQFF; CDR3 DNA: TGCGCCAGCAGCTTGGCTAGCGGGAGCCATGAGCAGTTCTTC
V gene: TRBV19; clone size: .; J gene: TRBJ1-6; D gene: TRBD1; CDR3 protein: CASSMGTGNSPLHF; CDR3 DNA: TGTGCCAGTAGTATGGGGACAGGTAATTCACCCCTCCACTTT
V gene: TRBV5-1; clone size: .; J gene: TRBJ2-1; D gene: TRBD2; CDR3 protein: CASSLARASGGDYNEQFF; CDR3 DNA: TGCGCCAGCAGCTTGGCCCGGGCTAGCGGGGGGGATTACAATGAGCAGTTCTTC
V gene: TRBV27; clone size: .; J gene: TRBJ2-3; D gene: .; CDR3 protein: CASSLLASTDTQYF; CDR3 DNA: TGTGCCAGCAGTTTATTGGCTAGCACAGATACGCAGTATTTT
V gene: TRBV6-1; clone size: .; J gene: TRBJ1-3; D gene: .; CDR3 protein: CASEEGYSSGNTIYF; CDR3 DNA: TGTGCCAGCGAGGAGGGTTATAGCTCTGGAAACACCATATATTTT
V gene: TRBV18; clone size: .; J gene: TRBJ1-5; D gene: TRBD1; CDR3 protein: CASSPTTGGNQPQHF; CDR3 DNA: TGTGCCAGCTCACCAACGACAGGGGGAAATCAGCCCCAGCATTTT
V gene: TRBV2; clone size: .; J gene: TRBJ2-3; D gene: TRBD2; CDR3 protein: CASPRGLAGGPGDTQYF; CDR3 DNA: TGTGCCAGCCCACGCGGGCTAGCGGGAGGGCCGGGAGATACGCAGTATTTT
V gene: TRBV9; clone size: .; J gene: TRBJ1-3; D gene: .; CDR3 protein: CASSGGRNTIYF; CDR3 DNA: TGTGCCAGCAGCGGCGGGAGGAACACCATATATTTT
V gene: TRBV4-1; clone size: .; J gene: TRBJ2-7; D gene: .; CDR3 protein: CASSPTGLLTYEQYF; CDR3 DNA: TGCGCCAGCAGCCCTACGGGACTCCTGACCTACGAGCAGTACTTC
V gene: TRBV27; clone size: .; J gene: TRBJ2-5; D gene: .; CDR3 protein: CASSLRIREETQYF; CDR3 DNA: TGTGCCAGCAGTCTTCGTATACGAGAAGAGACCCAGTACTTC